The 15 T cell receptor beta chains in this list originate from one sample, sequenced in a study of blood T cell repertoires in COVID-19. Method: immunoSEQ multiplex PCR; TCRdb's copy keeps in-frame clones and lacks some. The data contain hundreds of thousands of clones, roughly 85% of them singletons. The sample consisted of peripheral blood. These receptors were collected from a woman between 65 and 79 years old with active or convalescent COVID-19.

This chain links TRBV28 with TRBJ1-6, with 10 bases lining up with TRBD1. The CDR3 consists of 15 residues. Trimming at V came to 6 bases and at J to 8 bases, leaving 7 bases not matched to a gene. The V gene's germline CDR1 is MDHEN and CDR2 SYDVKM. CDR3 amino acids: CASRSRTGGDSPLHF. The CDR3 nucleotides are TGTGCCAGCAGATCCCGGACAGGGGGGGATTCACCCCTCCACTTT.

This clone was observed a single time. The V and J genes are TRBV24-1 and TRBJ2-3, with D tentatively TRBD2 (6 bases). Germline CDR1 KGHDR, CDR2 SFDVKD. The V and J ends lost 10 bases and 3 bases respectively, with 19 bases between them. The CDR3 totals 15 residues. This chain's CDR3 is CATGGGWSSTDTQYF. In DNA, the CDR3 is TGTGCCACTGGTGGGGGGTGGTCCAGTACAGATACGCAGTATTTT.

The chain joins TRBV7-8 to TRBJ2-2, with 11 bases aligning to TRBD2. The CDR3 length is 15 residues. The germline V gene encodes CDR1 SGHVS and CDR2 FQNEAQ. V lost 5 bases and J lost 4; bases outside the gene matches: 3. CDR3 DNA sequence: TGTGCCAGCAGCACTAGCGGGAGTGGCACCGGGGAGCTGTTTTTT. As protein: CASSTSGSGTGELFF. Full variable domain (rest looked up from reference TRBV7-8 and TRBJ2-2): GAGVSQSPRYKVAKRGQDVALRCDPISGHVSLFWYQQALGQGPEFLTYFQNEAQLDKSGLPSDRFFAERPEGSVSTLKIQRTQQEDSAVYLCASSTSGSGTGELFFGEGSRLTVL.

The genes are TRBV15 and TRBJ2-1; D possibly corresponds to TRBD2 (7 bases). The CDR3 contains 16 residues. Trimming pared 0 bases from V and 10 bases from J, leaving 19 bases between. CDR1 LNHNV and CDR2 YYDKDF come from the germline V gene (reference sequence). CDR3 in amino acids: CATSRDLGRGAGEQFF. In nucleotides, the CDR3 is TGTGCCACCAGCAGAGATCTTGGTCGGGGGGCCGGGGAGCAGTTCTTC.

V usage is TRBV7-8 and J usage is TRBJ2-5, with D perhaps matching TRBD1 (5 bases). CDR3 size: 16 residues. The V and J ends lost 5 bases and 2 bases respectively, with 18 bases between them. Germline CDR1 is SGHVS and CDR2 is FQNEAQ. CDR3 sequence: CASSLGAPNSQETQYF. The CDR3 coding sequence is TGTGCCAGCAGCCTTGGGGCTCCGAACTCACAAGAGACCCAGTACTTC. Based on the CDR3 plus reference TRBV7-8 and TRBJ2-5, the full variable domain is GAGVSQSPRYKVAKRGQDVALRCDPISGHVSLFWYQQALGQGPEFLTYFQNEAQLDKSGLPSDRFFAERPEGSVSTLKIQRTQQEDSAVYLCASSLGAPNSQETQYFGPGTRLLVL.

The J gene is TRBJ1-5, the V gene TRBV19; tentative D call: TRBD1 (6 bases). There are 16 residues in the CDR3. CDR1 LNHDA and CDR2 SQIVND come from the germline V gene (reference sequence). V shed 3 bases and J shed 0 bases, with 12 bases lying between them. The CDR3 bases are TGTGCCAGTAGTATGCACAGGGTCAGTAGCAATCAGCCCCAGCATTTT. Amino acid sequence: CASSMHRVSSNQPQHF.

This chain uses TRBV30 with TRBJ2-7; D unresolved. The germline CDR1 and CDR2 sequences are GTSNPN and SVGIG (reference sequence). There are 14 residues in the CDR3. Trimming stripped 4 bases from V and 0 bases from J, with 13 bases between. The CDR3 DNA reads as TGTGCCTGGACCTCAACAGTTCACTCCTACGAGCAGTACTTC. It encodes CAWTSTVHSYEQYF.

The V and J genes are TRBV5-1 and TRBJ1-2, with 11 bases that match TRBD1. The CDR3 totals 16 residues. Germline V lookup: CDR1 SGHRS, CDR2 YFSETQ. V shed 4 bases and J 1 base; nucleotides not matched to a gene: 6. CDR3 nucleotides: TGCGCCAGCAGCCCTGGACAGGGGGCTAGTAACTATGGCTACACCTTC. As protein: CASSPGQGASNYGYTF.

This sequence joins TRBV7-2 and TRBJ2-5; 7 bases align to TRBD2. The CDR3 is 14 amino acids. V was clipped by 5 bases and J by 1 base; unmatched bases: 4. In germline, CDR1 is SGHTA, CDR2 FQGNSA. This chain's CDR3 is CASSRGGSQETQYF. The CDR3 bases are TGTGCCAGCAGCCGCGGGGGAAGCCAAGAGACCCAGTACTTC. Looking up the rest from reference TRBV7-2 and TRBJ2-5 gives the full variable domain: GAGVSQSPSNKVTEKGKDVELRCDPISGHTALYWYRQSLGQGLEFLIYFQGNSAPDKSGLPSDRFSAERTGGSVSTLTIQRTQQEDSAVYLCASSRGGSQETQYFGPGTRLLVL.

Concerning this clone: Other nucleotide sequences from this sample produce the same CDR3. The chain carries TRBV5-1 and TRBJ2-7; no definite D call. Germline CDR1 SGHRS, CDR2 YFSETQ. V shed 3 bases and J shed 0 bases, with 4 bases lying between them. This CDR3 region has 12 residues. This CDR3 reads CASSSSSYEQYF. Here the CDR3 DNA reads TGCGCCAGCAGCTCTTCCTCCTACGAGCAGTACTTC.

This clone was observed once. This chain connects TRBV20-1 to TRBJ2-3, with TRBD2 matching over 8 bases. Germline lookup yields CDR1 DFQATT and CDR2 SNEGSKA (reference sequence). This CDR3 has 13 amino acids. J lost 4 bases, V lost 3 bases, and 3 bases had no gene match. This CDR3 reads CSASLAGADTQYF. Written as DNA, the CDR3 is TGCAGTGCTAGTCTAGCGGGCGCAGATACGCAGTATTTT.

The chain has TRBV19 and TRBJ1-5; 7 nucleotides agree with TRBD1. CDR1 and CDR2 (germline): LNHDA, SQIVND (reference sequence). Losses at the gene ends were 5 bases for V and 2 bases for J; bases not matched to a gene: 9. The CDR3 has 16 residues. CDR3 protein: CASSSSTGVGNQPQHF. The DNA for the CDR3 is TGTGCCAGTAGTTCCTCAACAGGGGTCGGCAATCAGCCCCAGCATTTT. The entire variable domain, with the rest obtained from reference TRBV19 and TRBJ1-5, is as follows: DGGITQSPKYLFRKEGQNVTLSCEQNLNHDAMYWYRQDPGQGLRLIYYSQIVNDFQKGDIAEGYSVSREKKESFPLTVTSAQKNPTAFYLCASSSSTGVGNQPQHFGDGTRLSIL.

V usage is TRBV7-9 and J usage is TRBJ1-4, with a weak D call TRBD1 (6 bases). Trimming shortened V by 11 bases and J by 8 bases, and 15 bases separated the two germline ends. Looked up from germline, CDR1 is SEHNR and CDR2 is FQNEAQ (reference sequence). The CDR3 loop spans 12 amino acids. The CDR3 DNA is TGTGCCGCAGAGGCAGGGGACGAAAAACTGTTTTTT. Amino acids: CAAEAGDEKLFF.

The rearrangement links TRBV18 to TRBJ1-4; possible D gene TRBD1, 6 bases. Between the trimmed V and J ends, which lost 1 base and 5 bases, there was a span of 11 bases. Looked up from germline, CDR1 is KGHSH and CDR2 is LQKENI. The CDR3 is made up of 15 amino acids. Written as DNA, the CDR3 is TGTGCCAGCTCACCACGAACAGGGTTAAATGAAAAACTGTTTTTT. Its protein product is CASSPRTGLNEKLFF.

The chain couples TRBV10-3 to TRBJ2-7; D is perhaps TRBD1 (5 bases). In germline, CDR1 is ENHRY, CDR2 SYGVKD. This CDR3 contains 14 residues. V gave up 4 bases and J gave up 2 bases, with 12 bases separating them. The chain's CDR3 is CAISGSTVAYEQYF. In DNA, the CDR3 is TGTGCCATCAGTGGATCGACAGTAGCCTACGAGCAGTACTTC.